This T cell receptor (beta chain) came from a study of shared clonotypes between healthy human individuals (dated by TCRdb to the early 2020s). In the study overall: Two women and a few men aged 18 to 49 years were included in the cohort. For each donor, CD4 naive and CD4 memory were each run on three plates, CD8 naive on two plates, and CD8 memory on one plate. To estimate repertoire size and how much clonotypes are shared between individuals, the study performed deep sequencing of blood TCR repertoires from roughly five healthy adults. Different laboratories and diverse techniques were used to prepare libraries and sequence TCR repertoires, to increase sequencing depth and limit assay-specific biases. Between about 0.8 and 9 billion PBMCs per donor were obtained by leukapheresis.

As regards this clone: Its cognate antigen has yet to be identified. It has no much larger one-base neighbor in the sample; base qualities were not kept.

Including cysteine and phenylalanine, the CDR3 has 17 amino acids. The entry retains the CDR3 DNA only, 51 bases that are in frame from base 1. The V end gives up 4 bases and the J end 0 bases, leaving 9 bases in the junction not matched to a gene. As encoded in the germline V gene, CDR1 is SGHTA while CDR2 is FQGNSA. Healthy HIV-negative adults with no recently reported acute infections or vaccinations were included as donors. Only Caucasian adults living in Nashville, Tennessee, USA were represented among the donors. CD4+ T cells were enriched by magnetic negative selection, after which naive cells were positively selected on CD45RA and the negative fraction was taken as the memory subset. After blood collection by leukapheresis, PBMCs were isolated using Ficoll-Histopaque density gradient centrifugation and then cryopreserved in the vapor phase of liquid nitrogen. Analytical flow cytometry was used to check the purity and quantity of each magnetically sorted T cell population. Genomic DNA was isolated from each sorted fraction and quantified by UV absorbance on a Nanodrop 2000c.

Results the study describes overall, beyond this receptor: Pairwise subsampling led to the expectation that sequencing depth would affect the degree of clonotype sharing among donors. Compared with non-shared clonotypes, clonotypes shared by all four sorted-subset donors had higher generation probabilities. Approximately 4.8% of naive CD4, 3.5% of naive CD8, 2% to 2.5% of memory CD4, and approximately 0.39% of memory CD8 clonotypes were shared across several donors. Because the study included a small number of donors, the genetic and exposure-history diversity represented was limited. Estimated clonotype richness was generally larger for naive than for memory subsets. Sampling was limited to blood, and TCR repertoires in tissue likely differ from TCR repertoires in blood. Incomplete sequencing was indicated by rarefaction of sorted-subset datasets, despite the large sequencing depth.

Using the deep immunoSEQ assay, multiplex PCR amplified TCR CDR3 regions from genomic DNA. For each cell subset, the extracted genomic DNA was distributed evenly across all wells of several immunoSEQ 96-well plates, and each plate served as one replicate. For sorted subsets, 150 to 200 ng genomic DNA, equal to 25,000 to 35,000 T cell genomes, was loaded into each replicate PCR. Purified libraries were quantified with a Qubit 3.0 fluorometer, sized on a Bioanalyzer 2100, and re-quantified with the KAPA Library Quantification kit. Every immunoSEQ 96-well plate was sequenced on a dedicated single-read 150-cycle Illumina NextSeq 550 flow cell. The original methods were these. Because only junctional sequences without quality scores were contained in the immunoSEQ output, filtering matching that applied to full-length reads could not be performed. Sequences were annotated with PyIR, a Python wrapper for IgBLAST v1.9, using IMGT germline references to assign V/J genes and CDR3. Reads were filtered out if the reads had weak V/J assignments (E-value above 1e-6), no CDR3, stop codons, out-of-frame junctions, or ambiguous translated residues. V3J clonotypes were defined as sequences sharing the same inferred V gene, J gene, and CDR3 amino acid sequence. Percentage overlap between repertoires was computed as shared unique clonotypes divided by the size of the smaller repertoire. Repertoire richness was assessed with RTK rarefaction, the Chao1 estimator, and Recon v2.1 estimates of unobserved clonotypes. For all TCRbeta clonotypes obtained by the gDNA method from several donors, generation probabilities were computed with OLGA. Entries here come from immuneACCESS through TCRdb and include only in-frame sequences with V and J called. Some clones fail to appear in such tables; in the studies checked, an unresolved V gene covers under half of the shortfall, and the cause of the remainder is unknown. The DNA gave D and trimming, while V, J and clone size come from that table. The sample table shows 2 million to 2.5 million clones, and approximately 96% are seen once. Around 0.13% of the sample is held by the ten biggest clonotypes.

Source material: naive CD4+ T cells sorted from blood. What this sample's cell subset or site label stands for: CD45RA+ positively selected. The rearrangement combines TRBV7-2 with TRBJ1-5, and 7 junction bases match TRBD1. This receptor was obtained from a man between 18 and 35 years old in good health. The base sequence is TGTGCCAGCAGCTCACCTCGGGGGACAGATAGCAATCAGCCCCAGCATTTT. Its translation is CASSSPRGTDSNQPQHF.